What follows is one TCR beta chain and its context. This record belongs to a study of blood T cell repertoires in COVID-19. Study at large: The origin of the acute and convalescent COVID-19 samples was the United States, Italy and Spain. T cells, B-cell-depleted T cells, or PBMCs supplied cDNA or gDNA.

Under the authors' procedure: Estimated nucleated cell counts came from reference gene primer amplification. Assay: immunoSEQ multiplex PCR; the TCRdb copy retains only in-frame clones and omits some. For V, J and clone size, that table is used; D and trimming come from the DNA. The sample lists 85,000 to 120,000 clones, 76% occurring once. Patients in Seattle were enrolled during active infection, then followed longitudinally. The germline V gene encodes CDR1 MDHEN and CDR2 SYDVKM. Between the trimmed V and J ends, which lost 2 bases and 3 bases, there was a span of 11 bases. There are 14 residues in the CDR3.

V and J are TRBV28 and TRBJ2-7; D gene uncertain. The sequence came from a man aged 80 or over with COVID-19, enrolled during active disease. Sequenced sample: peripheral blood. The CDR3 coding sequence is TGTGCCAGCAGTTTAGTGGGTGCGGACTACGAGCAGTACTTC. Protein product: CASSLVGADYEQYF. The complete variable domain, with remaining parts taken from reference TRBV28 and TRBJ2-7, reads DVKVTQSSRYLVKRTGEKVFLECVQDMDHENMFWYRQDPGLGLRLIYFSYDVKMKEKGDIPEGYSVSREKKERFSLILESASTNQTSMYLCASSLVGADYEQYFGPGTRLTVT.